The 27 T cell receptor beta chains below come from one sample, sequenced in a study of cytomegalovirus exposure and HLA in healthy donors. With 60 Vbeta and 13 Jbeta primers, the PCR was carried out. Assay used: immunoSEQ multiplex PCR; TCRdb lists only in-frame clones, some missing. In the table there are about 180,000 clones, more than 60% of which are singletons. The sequencing sample was made of PBMCs. The receptors originated from a woman in her 30s in good health and CMV-seropositive.

This chain joins TRBV7-8 and TRBJ2-1; D might be TRBD1 (7 bases). The CDR3 has 15 residues. Trimming pared 6 bases from V and 4 bases from J, leaving 16 bases between. The germline V gene encodes CDR1 SGHVS and CDR2 FQNEAQ. The CDR3 DNA is TGTGCCAGCAGGGGAGGCCGACAGGGATACAATGAGCAGTTCTTC. As protein: CASRGGRQGYNEQFF.

A single count supports this clone. The V and J genes are TRBV2 and TRBJ2-6; D gene ambiguous. V was shortened by 6 bases and J by 2 bases, with 11 bases between the two germline ends. There are 15 residues in the CDR3. Germline values: CDR1 SNHLY, CDR2 FYNNEI. CDR3 DNA: TGTGCCAGCAGGGCCCGGAGCCCTGGGGCCAACGTCCTGACTTTC. Its translation: CASRARSPGANVLTF. The full variable domain, rest sourced from reference TRBV2 and TRBJ2-6, is EPEVTQTPSHQVTQMGQEVILRCVPISNHLYFYWYRQILGQKVEFLVSFYNNEISEKSEIFDDQFSVERPDGSNFTLKIRSTKLEDSAMYFCASRARSPGANVLTFGAGSRLTVL.

V usage is TRBV30 and J usage is TRBJ1-2, with D uncertain. The CDR3 consists of 13 residues. V was shortened by 2 bases and J by 0 bases, with 7 bases between the two germline ends. Per the germline V gene, CDR1 is GTSNPN and CDR2 is SVGIG (reference sequence). The CDR3 DNA follows: TGTGCCTGGAGTACCGGGTCTAACTATGGCTACACCTTC. It is translated as CAWSTGSNYGYTF.

The chain has TRBV12-5 and TRBJ2-1, with 10 positions matching TRBD1. Germline assignment: CDR1 LGHNT and CDR2 FRNRAP. CDR3 length equals 17 residues. Unmatched junction bases numbered 10, after V lost 7 bases and J lost 1 base. DNA of the CDR3: TGTGCTAGTGCCCCCCTGCCGGGACAGGGGTCCTACAATGAGCAGTTCTTC. It encodes CASAPLPGQGSYNEQFF.

The rearrangement uses TRBV9 and TRBJ1-1, with TRBD1 as a possible D gene (5 bases). Between the trimmed V and J ends, which lost 3 bases and 5 bases, there was a span of 20 bases. CDR3 length: 16 residues. The germline V gene has CDR1 SGDLS and CDR2 YYNGEE. The CDR3 loop is CASSAPPLGGSTEAFF. The CDR3 coding sequence is TGTGCCAGCAGCGCCCCCCCGTTGGGGGGGAGTACTGAAGCTTTCTTT.

This chain joins TRBV4-1 and TRBJ2-2; 7 bases agree with TRBD2. V lost 0 bases, J lost 5 bases, and 6 bases stayed unmatched. This CDR3 spans 16 amino acids. Germline assignment: CDR1 MGHRA and CDR2 YSYEKL. CDR3 bases: TGCGCCAGCAGCCAAGATGGTACTAGCGTAACCGGGGAGCTGTTTTTT. Residues: CASSQDGTSVTGELFF.

The rearrangement joins TRBV28 to TRBJ1-1; a weak D match, TRBD1 (5 bases). CDR1 MDHEN and CDR2 SYDVKM come from the germline V gene. CDR3 length equals 15 residues. The V end lost 5 bases, the J end lost 1 base, and 14 bases lay between the germline ends. CDR3 sequence reads: CASSPRWGENTEAFF. DNA of the CDR3: TGTGCCAGCAGTCCCCGGTGGGGGGAGAACACTGAAGCTTTCTTT.

This chain connects TRBV12-5 to TRBJ2-3; the match to TRBD2 covers 14 bases. V gave up 6 bases and J gave up 4 bases; unmatched junction bases: 6. The CDR3 totals 16 residues. Germline lookup yields CDR1 LGHNT and CDR2 FRNRAP. As DNA, the CDR3 is TGTGCTAGTGGCTCGGGACTAGCGGGAGTGGCAGATACGCAGTATTTT. It encodes CASGSGLAGVADTQYF.

This rearrangement joins TRBV5-1 to TRBJ2-1; 8 nucleotides line up with TRBD2. V lost 0 bases, J lost 4 bases, and 6 bases stayed unmatched. This CDR3 comprises 16 residues. Germline CDR1 SGHRS, CDR2 YFSETQ. DNA of the CDR3: TGCGCCAGCAGCTTGGGGTATAGCGGGAAATACAATGAGCAGTTCTTC. Its protein product is CASSLGYSGKYNEQFF.

The chain carries TRBV28 and TRBJ2-5; D gene unclear. Near its end, the DNA agrees better with TRBJ2-7, so the J call may be wrong. CDR3 length: 13 residues. Germline-derived CDR1 and CDR2 are MDHEN and SYDVKM. CDR3 in amino acids: CASTPYHSYEQYF. CDR3 DNA: TGTGCCAGCACCCCCTACCATTCCTACGAGCAGTACTTC.

The chain recombines TRBV30 with TRBJ2-7; D uncertain. V lost 3 bases to trimming and J lost 4 bases, with 13 bases between them. Germline V gene sequence: CDR1 GTSNPN, CDR2 SVGIG (reference sequence). The CDR3 runs 13 residues. CDR3 residues: CAWRATGWYEQYF. The CDR3 bases are TGTGCCTGGAGGGCGACCGGGTGGTACGAGCAGTACTTC.

The chain employs TRBV5-1 and TRBJ2-7, with 12 bases fitting TRBD2. This CDR3 has 14 residues. With 9 bases clipped from V and 6 bases from J, the junction kept 10 bases outside the gene matches. Germline lookup yields CDR1 SGHRS and CDR2 YFSETQ. The DNA for the CDR3 is TGCGCCACAGGGGAGACTAGCGGGAGTGCCGAGCAGTACTTC. Translation gives CATGETSGSAEQYF.

The chain links TRBV13 to TRBJ1-1, with D maybe TRBD1 (5 bases). V lost 5 bases and J lost 1, with 11 bases in between. The germline V gene encodes CDR1 PRHDT and CDR2 FYEKMQ (reference sequence). The CDR3 consists of 14 residues. The CDR3 loop is CASSTMTENTEAFF. DNA of the CDR3: TGTGCCAGCAGCACCATGACAGAGAACACTGAAGCTTTCTTT.

The chain carries TRBV9 and TRBJ2-7, with TRBD1 matching over 10 bases. The V gene end was trimmed by 5 bases and the J gene end by 4 bases; junction bases not matched to a gene: 3. The CDR3 runs 13 residues. Germline-derived CDR1 and CDR2 are SGDLS and YYNGEE. The CDR3 spells CASSSGQGYEQYF. As DNA, the CDR3 is TGTGCCAGCAGTTCGGGACAGGGGTACGAGCAGTACTTC.

This rearrangement joins TRBV6-9 to TRBJ1-5; D is possibly TRBD1 (5 bases). Trimming removed 5 bases at V and 0 bases at J, with 8 bases between. Germline CDR1 and CDR2: MNHGY and SVAAGI. The CDR3 sequence is 14 residues long. Here the CDR3 DNA reads TGTGCCAGCAGTCATAGGGGTAGCAATCAGCCCCAGCATTTT. This codes for CASSHRGSNQPQHF.

The J gene is TRBJ2-5, the V gene TRBV6-1, with a weak D call TRBD1 (6 bases). This CDR3 contains 15 residues. V lost 4 bases and J 3 bases, leaving 15 bases between the germline ends. Per germline, CDR1 MNHNS and CDR2 SASEGT. The CDR3 region is CASSASQTGKETQYF. DNA of the CDR3: TGTGCCAGCAGTGCTTCTCAAACAGGGAAAGAGACCCAGTACTTC.

The V call is TRBV2, the J call TRBJ2-1; 7 nucleotides match TRBD1. The CDR3 is 15 residues long. J lost 4 bases, V lost 4 bases, and 7 bases had no gene match. The germline CDR1 and CDR2 sequences are SNHLY and FYNNEI. CDR3 DNA sequence: TGTGCCAGCAGTGGTAGGGGGCGCGTATACAATGAGCAGTTCTTC. Its translation: CASSGRGRVYNEQFF.

The chain employs TRBV6-1 and TRBJ2-3; no clear D gene. Germline CDR1 and CDR2: MNHNS and SASEGT. The CDR3 runs to 16 residues. Between the trimmed V and J ends, which lost 2 bases and 6 bases, there was a span of 18 bases. The CDR3 region has the DNA TGTGCCAGCAGTGAATCGAGCGCCTTGTCGGTTGATACGCAGTATTTT. This translates into CASSESSALSVDTQYF.

V is TRBV7-2 and J is TRBJ2-2; no firm D call. Trimming stripped 5 bases from V and 0 bases from J, with 4 bases between. Germline values: CDR1 SGHTA, CDR2 FQGNSA. The CDR3 has 13 amino acids. This CDR3 reads CASSPTNTGELFF. The CDR3 region has the DNA TGTGCCAGCAGCCCAACGAACACCGGGGAGCTGTTTTTT.

The CDR3: CASSFTGQETQYF. The CDR3 DNA follows: TGTGCCAGCAGCTTCACGGGACAAGAGACCCAGTACTTC. V is TRBV7-9 and J is TRBJ2-5; tentative D call: TRBD2 (5 bases). V was clipped by 3 bases and J by 2 bases, with 7 bases between them. Germline V gene lookup returns CDR1 SEHNR and CDR2 FQNEAQ (reference sequence). The length of the CDR3 is 13 residues.

This chain connects TRBV9 to TRBJ2-2; 8 bases line up with TRBD2. The junction had 8 bases not matched to a gene; V was cut back by 3 bases and J by 4 bases. This CDR3 is built from 16 residues. Germline V gives CDR1 SGDLS, CDR2 YYNGEE. The CDR3 coding sequence is TGTGCCAGCAGCGCCTCAGCGGGAGTCCTCACCGGGGAGCTGTTTTTT. The encoded protein is CASSASAGVLTGELFF.

This clone has just one count. The V gene is TRBV6-5, the J gene TRBJ2-1; 9 positions agree with TRBD1. J was trimmed by 6 bases and V by 2 bases; bases with no gene match: 5. CDR1 and CDR2 from the germline V gene are MNHEY and SVGAGI. The CDR3 is 15 amino acids. The CDR3 loop is CASSYTGGPTNEQFF. CDR3 nucleotides: TGTGCCAGCAGTTACACAGGGGGCCCGACCAATGAGCAGTTCTTC.

This clone was seen just once. The chain recombines TRBV4-1 with TRBJ1-5; D is ambiguous. Germline V gives CDR1 MGHRA, CDR2 YSYEKL. This CDR3 spans 14 amino acids. V was pared by 1 base and J by 4 bases, with 8 bases between. The CDR3 region is CASSQADGNQPQHF. CDR3 coding DNA: TGCGCCAGCAGCCAAGCCGACGGGAATCAGCCCCAGCATTTT.

The chain joins TRBV2 to TRBJ2-7, with TRBD1 matching over 7 bases. Germline CDR1 SNHLY, CDR2 FYNNEI. The trim removed 7 bases at V and 4 bases at J, leaving 7 bases unmatched. There are 13 residues in the CDR3. The CDR3 protein is CASTPDRYYEQYF. The CDR3 coding sequence is TGTGCCAGCACTCCGGACAGGTATTACGAGCAGTACTTC.

The chain links TRBV6-5 to TRBJ2-7; possibly TRBD2 for D (5 bases). This CDR3 region has 12 residues. The germline V gene has CDR1 MNHEY and CDR2 SVGAGI. V was pared by 6 bases and J by 8 bases, with 14 bases between. The CDR3 reads CASSPGLSQQYF. DNA for the CDR3: TGTGCCAGCAGCCCCGGACTCTCCCAGCAGTACTTC.

The chain uses TRBV18 and TRBJ2-7, with 7 bases identical to TRBD2. CDR1 KGHSH and CDR2 LQKENI come from the germline V gene. Trimming cost V 8 bases and J 0 bases; bases outside gene matches: 7. The CDR3 sequence is 14 residues long. CDR3 in amino acids: CASTYGGSSYEQYF. CDR3 coding DNA: TGTGCCAGCACCTACGGGGGGAGCTCCTACGAGCAGTACTTC.

This clone appeared once. V gene TRBV6-6 combines with J gene TRBJ1-1; D is perhaps TRBD1 (5 bases). The germline gives CDR1 MNHNY, CDR2 SVGAGI (reference sequence). This CDR3 comprises 16 residues. The V end lost 5 bases, the J end lost 10 bases, and 26 bases lay between the germline ends. The CDR3 here is CASSTYLEKGLVGAFF. The CDR3 region has the DNA TGTGCCAGCAGTACCTACTTAGAAAAGGGGTTGGTGGGAGCTTTCTTT.